The subject of this entry is one TCR beta chain. Here immunoSEQ multiplex PCR was the method, and the copy in TCRdb shows in-frame clones only, minus some. The data contain some 28,000 clones, 75% to 95% of them seen just once; the ten biggest clones take up around 0.82%. Blood CD4+ CD25-high CD127-low regulatory T cells supplied the genomic DNA template. This sample is part of a study of regulatory and conventional T cells in RAG deficiency. Germline V lookup: CDR1 LGHNA, CDR2 YNFKEQ. With V trimmed by 0 bases and J by 3 bases, 11 bases remained unmatched. The CDR3 is 18 residues long. These data were likewise used in another study, on regulatory T cells. That work states: The primer mix had 52 TRBV and 13 TRBJ primers.

The chain links TRBV4-2 to TRBJ2-1; 7 bases map to TRBD1. Input material: Tregs sorted from blood. The receptor was isolated from a human donor in good health. CDR3 residues: CASSQDLSKGAHYNEQFF. The CDR3 DNA reads TGTGCCAGCAGCCAAGACTTATCGAAGGGGGCCCACTACAATGAGCAGTTCTTC.